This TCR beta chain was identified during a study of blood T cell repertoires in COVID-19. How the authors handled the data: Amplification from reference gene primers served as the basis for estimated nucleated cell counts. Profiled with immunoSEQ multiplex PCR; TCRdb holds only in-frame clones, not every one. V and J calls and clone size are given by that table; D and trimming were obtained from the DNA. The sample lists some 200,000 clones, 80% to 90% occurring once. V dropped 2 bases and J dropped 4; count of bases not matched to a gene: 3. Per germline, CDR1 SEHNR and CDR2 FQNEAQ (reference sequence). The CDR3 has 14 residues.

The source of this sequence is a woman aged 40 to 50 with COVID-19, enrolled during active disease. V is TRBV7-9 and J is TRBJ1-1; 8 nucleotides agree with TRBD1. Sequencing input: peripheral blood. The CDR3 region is CASSLQGASTEAFF. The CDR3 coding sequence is TGTGCCAGCAGCTTACAGGGGGCTAGCACTGAAGCTTTCTTT.